The 12 T cell receptor beta chains in this list originate from one sample, sequenced in a study of T-cell reconstitution after alpha-beta-depleted transplantation in children. Unique molecular identifiers were used in preparing the TCRbeta library. From the PCR reads, TCRdb called clonotypes with MiXCR, one entry per CDR3 protein. The repertoire has about 400,000 distinct CDR3 sequences, about 20% of them found once; the top ten carry approximately 3.8%. The sequences come from PBMCs from the stem cell graft donor, collected from the stem cell graft. The receptors were sampled from a human donor who donated a stem cell graft to a child with acute myeloid leukemia.

In this sample, this clonotype turned up a few times. This rearrangement joins TRBV7-9 to TRBJ2-5; the match to TRBD2 covers 11 bases. The length of the CDR3 is 16 residues. Trimming cost V 5 bases and J 5 bases; bases outside gene matches: 10. CDR1 is SEHNR and CDR2 is FQNEAQ in the germline V gene (reference sequence). The CDR3 reads CASSPKLAGVGETQYF. The CDR3 DNA is TGTGCCAGCAGCCCCAAACTAGCGGGAGTGGGGGAGACCCAGTACTTC.

This clonotype appeared many times. DNA of the CDR3: TGCAGTGCTGGGAAAACAGATACGCAGTATTTT. The encoded protein is CSAGKTDTQYF. This chain links TRBV20-1 with TRBJ2-3; D call uncertain. Germline V CDR1 and CDR2: DFQATT, SNEGSKA (reference sequence). The V end lost 5 bases, the J end lost 3 bases, and 6 bases lay between the germline ends. The CDR3 totals 11 residues.

This chain joins TRBV20-1 and TRBJ1-2; D not certain. Germline V gives CDR1 DFQATT, CDR2 SNEGSKA (reference sequence). V was cut by 6 bases and J by 6 bases, with 5 bases left in between. The CDR3 has 9 amino acids. CDR3 sequence reads: CSAADGYTF. Here the CDR3 DNA reads TGCAGTGCGGCCGATGGCTACACCTTC.

This clonotype came up many times. The rearrangement links TRBV5-1 to TRBJ2-1; D remains ambiguous. The CDR3 has 11 residues. V was cut by 2 bases and J by 8 bases, with 5 bases left in between. CDR1 and CDR2 from the germline V gene are SGHRS and YFSETQ. This CDR3 reads CASSFDDEQFF. The CDR3 DNA reads TGCGCCAGCAGCTTCGACGATGAGCAGTTCTTC.

This sequence joins TRBV12-3 or TRBV12-4 and TRBJ1-6; 9 bases fit TRBD1. Germline trimming cut 4 bases from V and 7 bases from J; bases unmatched to any gene: 5. CDR3 length equals 15 residues. CDR3 sequence reads: CASSSMTGGNSPLHF. CDR3 nucleotides: TGTGCCAGCAGTTCCATGACAGGGGGGAATTCACCCCTCCACTTT.

This chain connects TRBV7-8 to TRBJ2-3, with D perhaps matching TRBD2 (7 bases). Trimming shortened V by 4 bases and J by 4 bases, and 12 bases separated the two germline ends. Germline CDR1 is SGHVS and CDR2 is FQNEAQ. This CDR3 has 14 amino acids. CDR3 region: CASSSQGRADTQYF. The CDR3 nucleotides are TGTGCCAGCAGCTCGCAGGGGAGGGCAGATACGCAGTATTTT.

This clonotype was recorded a few times. This CDR3 is CASYDELGNEQFF. CDR3 DNA sequence: TGTGCCAGCTACGATGAGTTGGGCAATGAGCAGTTCTTC. The rearrangement links TRBV7-2 to TRBJ2-1; D gene unclear. The CDR3 runs 13 residues. CDR1 and CDR2 from the germline V gene are SGHTA and FQGNSA. The V end was cut by 8 bases, the J end by 6 bases, with 14 bases between.

In its sample, this clonotype was seen a few times. The chain combines TRBV20-1 with TRBJ2-2; TRBD1 aligns across 7 bases. Germline loops: CDR1 DFQATT, CDR2 SNEGSKA (reference sequence). The CDR3 loop spans 16 amino acids. Losses at the gene ends were 3 bases for V and 4 bases for J; bases not matched to a gene: 11. CDR3 sequence: CSARGPGTVLTGELFF. Here the CDR3 DNA reads TGCAGTGCTAGGGGGCCCGGGACAGTCCTCACCGGGGAGCTGTTTTTT.

The chain employs TRBV18 and TRBJ2-7; D uncertain. V lost 3 bases and J lost 0, with 6 bases in between. Germline lookup yields CDR1 KGHSH and CDR2 LQKENI. This CDR3 has 13 amino acids. CDR3 sequence reads: CASSPRYSYEQYF. The CDR3 DNA reads as TGTGCCAGCTCACCTAGGTACTCCTACGAGCAGTACTTC.

The chain couples TRBV7-2 to TRBJ2-2, with D maybe TRBD1 (6 bases). The CDR3 runs to 14 residues. Trimming pared 3 bases from V and 7 bases from J, leaving 12 bases between. Germline assignment: CDR1 SGHTA and CDR2 FQGNSA. CDR3 amino acids: CASSFGTTFGELFF. The CDR3 nucleotides read TGTGCCAGCAGCTTCGGGACAACCTTCGGGGAGCTGTTTTTT. Supplemented by reference TRBV7-2 and TRBJ2-2, the full variable domain reads GAGVSQSPSNKVTEKGKDVELRCDPISGHTALYWYRQSLGQGLEFLIYFQGNSAPDKSGLPSDRFSAERTGGSVSTLTIQRTQQEDSAVYLCASSFGTTFGELFFGEGSRLTVL.

V usage is TRBV28 and J usage is TRBJ2-3, with 13 bases that match TRBD2. V lost 1 base and J lost 3; bases outside the gene matches: 7. The CDR3 contains 18 residues. From germline, CDR1 is MDHEN and CDR2 SYDVKM. In DNA, the CDR3 is TGTGCCAGCAGTTTATCGGTCGGGACTAGCGGGAAAACAGATACGCAGTATTTT. It is translated as CASSLSVGTSGKTDTQYF.

This chain connects TRBV9 to TRBJ2-1; TRBD1 matches 8 bases. The CDR3 runs 16 residues. The J segment lost 4 bases and the V segment lost 0 bases, leaving 6 bases of the junction unmatched. CDR1 is SGDLS, CDR2 YYNGEE, per germline. The CDR3 here is CASSVGGGTGYNEQFF. Written as DNA, the CDR3 is TGTGCCAGCAGCGTAGGTGGGGGGACAGGTTACAATGAGCAGTTCTTC.